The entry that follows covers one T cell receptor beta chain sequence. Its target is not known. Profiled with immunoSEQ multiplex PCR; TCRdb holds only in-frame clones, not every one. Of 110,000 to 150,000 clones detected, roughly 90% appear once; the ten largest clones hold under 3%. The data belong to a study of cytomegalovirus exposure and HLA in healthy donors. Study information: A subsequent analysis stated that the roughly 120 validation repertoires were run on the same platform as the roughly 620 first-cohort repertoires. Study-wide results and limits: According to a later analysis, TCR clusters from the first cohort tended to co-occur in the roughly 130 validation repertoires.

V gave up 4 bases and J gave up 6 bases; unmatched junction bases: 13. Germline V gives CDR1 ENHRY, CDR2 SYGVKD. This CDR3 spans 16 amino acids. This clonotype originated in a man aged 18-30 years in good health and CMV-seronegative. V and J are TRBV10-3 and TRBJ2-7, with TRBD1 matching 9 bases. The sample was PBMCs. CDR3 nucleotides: TGTGCCATCAGTGGCCACCGGGACAGGGAGAAGGGCGAGCAGTACTTC. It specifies CAISGHRDREKGEQYF.